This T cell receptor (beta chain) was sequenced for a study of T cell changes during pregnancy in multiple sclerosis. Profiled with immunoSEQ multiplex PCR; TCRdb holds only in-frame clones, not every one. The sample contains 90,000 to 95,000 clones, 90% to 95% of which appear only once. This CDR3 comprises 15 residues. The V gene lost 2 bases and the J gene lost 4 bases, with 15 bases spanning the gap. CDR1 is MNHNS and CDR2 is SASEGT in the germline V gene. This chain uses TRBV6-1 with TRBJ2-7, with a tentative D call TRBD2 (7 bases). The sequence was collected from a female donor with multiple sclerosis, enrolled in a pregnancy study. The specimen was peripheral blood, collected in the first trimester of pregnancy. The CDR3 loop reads CASSELGGRVYEQYF. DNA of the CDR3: TGTGCCAGCAGTGAATTGGGGGGGCGCGTATACGAGCAGTACTTC.